The rows below give T cell receptor beta chains drawn from one sample of a study of technical replicates of blood from several donors. Data came from immunoSEQ multiplex PCR; TCRdb stores just in-frame clones and leaves some out. Seen here are roughly 61,000 clones, 95% to 98% observed once, and the top ten hold approximately 0.19%. Sequencing was performed on T cells isolated from PBMCs. These TCRs come from a human donor in good health. The CDR3 runs from the conserved cysteine through the conserved F or W. The size entry is marked missing in some rows and otherwise reads once, few, many or a size class.

>TRBV11-2|TRBJ1-1|once
CASSQKSRWTGLNTEAFF
>TRBV28|TRBJ2-7|NA
CASSLEKAGTYEQYF
>TRBV9|TRBJ2-2|NA
CASSTTLGGANIVGELFF
>TRBV13|TRBJ1-6|NA
CASSFPRGLNSPLHF
>TRBV12-5|TRBJ2-1|NA
CASGPDSYNEQFF
>TRBV7-6|TRBJ2-5|NA
CASSDGLSETQYF
>TRBV28|TRBJ2-1|NA
CASGFTRANNEQFF
>TRBV5-1|TRBJ2-3|NA
CASSFYSGTTTDTQYF
>TRBV7-9|TRBJ2-7|NA
CASSPGTGTYEQYF
>TRBV28|TRBJ1-2|NA
CASSLLSYGYTF
>TRBV5-1|TRBJ2-3|NA
CASSLEAGDTQYF
>TRBV29-1|TRBJ2-3|NA
CSASGTSGRDTQYF
>TRBV10-3|TRBJ2-2|NA
CAISDLPSGRNTGELFF
>TRBV4-1|TRBJ2-1|NA
CASSQGSGSSNEQFF
>TRBV18|TRBJ2-7|NA
CASSPSTGGWEQYF
>TRBV29-1|TRBJ2-2|NA
CSAETGGTGELFF
>TRBV6-1|TRBJ1-5|NA
CACRYNSNQPQHF
>TRBV2|TRBJ2-6|NA
CASSAGPISGANVLTF
>TRBV27|TRBJ2-7|NA
CASSLVGGAIVGSYEQYF
>TRBV6-5|TRBJ2-3|NA
CASTPVSSTDTQYF
>TRBV2|TRBJ2-2|NA
CASSVSTGGTNTGELFF
>TRBV6-1|TRBJ1-2|NA
CASRRSNYGYTF
>TRBV7-2|TRBJ1-4|NA
CASSRGHTEKLFF
>TRBV6-1|TRBJ1-2|NA
CASSAIVYGYTF
>TRBV6-5|TRBJ1-2|NA
CASITRSGGYTF
>TRBV19|TRBJ2-7|NA
CASCRGSPYEQYF